The clone carrying this T cell receptor beta chain was detected only a few times. Its specificity is unknown. Built from TCR beta cDNA, the libraries had unique molecular identifiers in them. TCRdb redid the calling of the PCR reads with MiXCR, one entry per CDR3 protein. The data contain around 500,000 distinct CDR3 sequences, under 40% of them singletons. These data belong to a study of post-analysis software for immune sequencing data. Study-level findings and limits: For normalized Chao1 diversity, multiple sclerosis patients scored significantly lower than controls did. With TRBV5-6, TRBV5-1 and TRBV20-1 included, about five TRBV segments were more frequent in patients than in controls.

CDR3 size: 13 residues. V was pared by 10 bases and J by 0 bases, with 12 bases between. CDR1 is MNHEY, CDR2 SVGAGI, per germline. The sequencing sample was made of blood. The clonotype comes from a girl aged 2-17 years with multiple sclerosis. The J gene is TRBJ1-2, the V gene TRBV6-5; tentatively, D is TRBD1 (5 bases). CDR3 in DNA: TGTGCCATCTCAGGGTCCCCTAACTATGGCTACACCTTC. It is translated as CAISGSPNYGYTF.